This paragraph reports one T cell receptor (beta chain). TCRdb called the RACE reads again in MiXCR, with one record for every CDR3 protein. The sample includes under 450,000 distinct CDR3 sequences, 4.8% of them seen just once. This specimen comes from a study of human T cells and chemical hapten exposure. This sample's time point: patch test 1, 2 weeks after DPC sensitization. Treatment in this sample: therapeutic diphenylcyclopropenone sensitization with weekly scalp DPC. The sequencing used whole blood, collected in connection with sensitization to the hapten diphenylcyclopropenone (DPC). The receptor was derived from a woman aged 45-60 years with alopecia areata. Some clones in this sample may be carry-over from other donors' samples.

CDR3 region: CSATPLWEKGLAKNIQYF. The CDR3 DNA sequence: TGCAGTGCTACTCCCTTATGGGAGAAGGGGCTAGCCAAAAACATTCAGTACTTC. The chain uses TRBV20-1 and TRBJ2-4, with D perhaps being TRBD1 or TRBD2 (5 bases each). V lost 4 bases and J 0 bases, leaving 22 bases between the germline ends. The germline V gene encodes CDR1 DFQATT and CDR2 SNEGSKA (reference sequence). This CDR3 spans 18 amino acids.